This T cell receptor beta chain was found in a study of T cell responses to AZD1222 COVID-19 vaccine. The method was immunoSEQ multiplex PCR; TCRdb's version includes in-frame clones alone and lacks a portion of them. The repertoire holds 75,000 to 95,000 clones, with 80% to 90% as singletons. The CDR3 has 14 residues. Deletions cut 1 base from V and 7 bases from J, with 11 bases between. The germline V gene has CDR1 LGHNA and CDR2 YNFKEQ. Worth noting for this clone: The target antigen is unknown.

Study outcomes and limitations: It was only after the peak T cell response that any repertoires were sampled.

This sequence originates from an adult in good health. The sample in question was peripheral blood, obtained on day 0 of AZD1222 vaccination. The rearrangement uses TRBV4-2 and TRBJ1-5; D ambiguous. CDR3: CASSQVMVGQPQHF. The CDR3 DNA sequence: TGTGCCAGCAGCCAAGTTATGGTTGGGCAGCCCCAGCATTTT.